Described below is a single T cell receptor (beta chain) sequence and its context. It has no known antigen specificity. There are no base qualities to consult, and no much larger clone falls within one base. The CDR3, cysteine through phenylalanine, is 16 amino acids long. Only CDR3 DNA remains: 48 bases, in frame from the first base. The germline V gene specifies SGHVS as CDR1 and FQNEAQ as CDR2. Here V drops 5 bases and J drops 4 bases, and the junction holds 10 bases not matched to any gene. The record originates from a study of blood T cell repertoires in COVID-19 (dated by TCRdb to 2020 to 2021). At the level of the whole study: Samples covering the acute and convalescent phases of COVID-19 were provided by collaborators in the United States, Italy and Spain. The samples were drawn from the first 160 participants of the ongoing ImmuneRACE study and from under 1,500 subjects provided by 6 global collaborators. The prospective study material was composed of cDNA or gDNA derived from T cells, B-cell-depleted T cells, or PBMCs. Where available, HLA class I and class II types were taken from metadata supplied by the sample provider and were not determined by assay-based typing. Nearly every sample came with metadata listing a de-identified subject ID, COVID-19 status, age in years and sex. Subjects who had been exposed to COVID-19, were actively infected with it, or had recovered from it provided the deeply sampled blood TCRbeta repertoires that made up the dataset. The repertoires were made available in a free public database intended to serve as a resource for research on the immune response to SARS-CoV-2. Results and caveats for the whole study, not just this receptor: Clinical and demographic metadata were provided uncurated, with the amount varying by source and participant.

The immunoSEQ Assay, a bias-controlled multiplex PCR, was used to amplify TCRbeta CDR3 regions from genomic DNA. The original pipeline was this. Within the assay, amplification of reference gene primers was used to estimate how many nucleated cells each sample contained. Sequence reads were collapsed and filtered to measure the absolute abundance of every unique TCRbeta CDR3 rearrangement. Productive Simpson clonality was computed per sample as the square root of Simpson's diversity index over productive rearrangements. The immuneACCESS repertoire file appears here via TCRdb, limited to in-frame rearrangements. These files lack a portion of the clones; in checked studies, under half of the deficit traces to unresolved V genes, and the cause of the others is not known. The DNA gave D and trimming, while V, J and clone size come from that table. The sample contains 200,000 to 250,000 clones, roughly 90% of them found a single time. The ten largest clones represent approximately 2.6% of the sample.

Collaborating institutions collected whole blood in K2EDTA tubes following their own protocols. For TCRbeta analysis, collaborators shipped samples as frozen whole blood, isolated PBMCs, or DNA extracted from either of those sample types. The sequenced sample consisted of peripheral blood. This clonotype was obtained from an older woman with acute or convalescent COVID-19. The chain was built from TRBV7-8 and TRBJ1-3, and 8 junction bases match TRBD1. Here is the DNA: TGTGCCAGCAGCCCCACAGGGGGTCTCCGGGGAAACACCATATATTTT. The translation is CASSPTGGLRGNTIYF.